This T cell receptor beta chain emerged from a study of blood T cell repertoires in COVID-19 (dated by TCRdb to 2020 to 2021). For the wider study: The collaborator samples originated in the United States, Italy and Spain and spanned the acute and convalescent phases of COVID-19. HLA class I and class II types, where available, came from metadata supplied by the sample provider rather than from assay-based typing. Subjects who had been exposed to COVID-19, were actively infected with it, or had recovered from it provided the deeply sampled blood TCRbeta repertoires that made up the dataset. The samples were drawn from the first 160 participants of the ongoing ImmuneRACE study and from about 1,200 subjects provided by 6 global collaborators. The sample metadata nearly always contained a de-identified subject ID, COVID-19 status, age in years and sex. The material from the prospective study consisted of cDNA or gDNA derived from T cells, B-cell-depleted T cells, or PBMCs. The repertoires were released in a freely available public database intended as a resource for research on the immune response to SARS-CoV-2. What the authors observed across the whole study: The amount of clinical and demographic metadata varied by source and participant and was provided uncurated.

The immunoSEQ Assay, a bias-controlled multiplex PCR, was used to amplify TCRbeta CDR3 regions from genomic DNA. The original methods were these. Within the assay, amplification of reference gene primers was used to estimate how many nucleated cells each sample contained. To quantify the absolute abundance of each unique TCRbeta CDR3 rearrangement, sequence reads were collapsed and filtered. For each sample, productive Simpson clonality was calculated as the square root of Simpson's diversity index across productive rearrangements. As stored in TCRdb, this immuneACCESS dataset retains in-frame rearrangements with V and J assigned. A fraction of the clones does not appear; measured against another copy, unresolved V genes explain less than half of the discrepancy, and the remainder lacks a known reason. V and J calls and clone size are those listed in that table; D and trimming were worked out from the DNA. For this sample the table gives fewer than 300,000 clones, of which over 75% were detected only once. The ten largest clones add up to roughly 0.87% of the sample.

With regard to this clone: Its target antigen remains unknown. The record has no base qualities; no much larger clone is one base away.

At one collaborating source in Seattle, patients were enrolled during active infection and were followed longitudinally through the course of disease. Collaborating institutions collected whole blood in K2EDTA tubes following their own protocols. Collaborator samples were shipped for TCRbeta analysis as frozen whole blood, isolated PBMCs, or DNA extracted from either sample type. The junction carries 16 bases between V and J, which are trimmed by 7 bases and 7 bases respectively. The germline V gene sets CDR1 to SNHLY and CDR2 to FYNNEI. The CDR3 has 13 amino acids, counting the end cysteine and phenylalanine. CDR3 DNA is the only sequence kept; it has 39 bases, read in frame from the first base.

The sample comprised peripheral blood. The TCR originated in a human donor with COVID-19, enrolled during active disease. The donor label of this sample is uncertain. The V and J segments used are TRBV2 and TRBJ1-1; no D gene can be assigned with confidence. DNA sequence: TGTGCCAGCAATGCGCTGGGCGCCGATGAAGCTTTCTTT. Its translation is CASNALGADEAFF.